The 24 T cell receptor beta chains presented below share a single source sample, sequenced in a study of cytomegalovirus exposure and HLA in healthy donors. The PCR made use of 60 Vbeta and 13 Jbeta primers. Profiling relied on immunoSEQ multiplex PCR, and the TCRdb table lists in-frame clones only, not all of them. In total, the table holds about 160,000 clones. Sequencing was carried out using PBMCs. The receptors were sampled from a man younger than 45 in good health and CMV-seronegative.

CDR3 bases: TGTGCCACCAGCAGAGATCGCGACGGAGCGGGAGGGTCTCGAAGCTCCTACAATGAGCAGTTCTTC. It encodes CATSRDRDGAGGSRSSYNEQFF. V gene TRBV15 combines with J gene TRBJ2-1; TRBD2 agrees at 10 bases. CDR3 length equals 22 residues. V trimming: 0 bases; J trimming: 0 bases; junction bases outside the gene matches: 17. CDR1 and CDR2 (germline): LNHNV, YYDKDF (reference sequence).

V is TRBV28 and J is TRBJ1-2; possibly TRBD1 for D (6 bases). This CDR3 has 15 residues. The V and J ends lost 0 bases and 2 bases respectively, with 10 bases between them. Germline V gives CDR1 MDHEN, CDR2 SYDVKM. CDR3 residues: CASSLWRGQNYGYTF. The DNA for the CDR3 is TGTGCCAGCAGTTTATGGCGGGGGCAGAACTATGGCTACACCTTC.

The chain recombines TRBV7-9 with TRBJ2-1; D is undetermined. V was pared by 3 bases and J by 4 bases, with 7 bases between. The CDR3 is 13 residues long. Looked up from germline, CDR1 is SEHNR and CDR2 is FQNEAQ (reference sequence). In nucleotides, the CDR3 is TGTGCCAGCAGCTTGATCGGGTACAATGAGCAGTTCTTC. This sequence encodes CASSLIGYNEQFF.

The gene calls are TRBV5-1 and TRBJ2-2; D possibly corresponds to TRBD2 (6 bases). The ends were cut back, 4 bases at V and 4 bases at J, with 14 bases in the middle. The CDR3 sequence is 15 residues long. Germline V gene lookup returns CDR1 SGHRS and CDR2 YFSETQ. The CDR3 region is CASSPGTLSTGELFF. The CDR3 nucleotides are TGCGCCAGCAGCCCCGGGACTTTATCCACCGGGGAGCTGTTTTTT.

This chain links TRBV12-5 with TRBJ2-2; D may be TRBD1 (5 bases). V gave up 0 bases and J gave up 3 bases, with 11 bases separating them. In germline, CDR1 is LGHNT, CDR2 FRNRAP. CDR3 length: 16 amino acids. The CDR3 nucleotides read TGTGCTAGTGGTTTGGTGCAGGGCATGGACACCGGGGAGCTGTTTTTT. Translation: CASGLVQGMDTGELFF.

The rearrangement joins TRBV9 to TRBJ2-5, with 14 bases matching TRBD2. With V trimmed by 3 bases and J by 5 bases, 3 bases remained unmatched. CDR3 length: 15 residues. Germline CDR1 and CDR2: SGDLS and YYNGEE. The CDR3 sequence: CASSGLAGGQETQYF. CDR3 nucleotide sequence: TGTGCCAGCAGCGGACTAGCGGGAGGGCAGGAGACCCAGTACTTC.

The genes are TRBV19 and TRBJ2-1, with 9 positions matching TRBD2. This CDR3 is built from 14 residues. Germline V gives CDR1 LNHDA, CDR2 SQIVND (reference sequence). The V and J ends lost 4 bases and 5 bases, in that order; junction bases with no gene match: 3. Here the CDR3 DNA reads TGTGCCAGTAGTACCGGACTAGCGAACAATGAGCAGTTCTTC. Amino acids: CASSTGLANNEQFF.

The chain carries TRBV4-1 and TRBJ1-2, with D unresolved. V was trimmed by 4 bases and J by 8 bases, leaving 14 bases between them. CDR1 is MGHRA, CDR2 YSYEKL, per germline. This CDR3 is built from 13 residues. CDR3 sequence: CASSRAGGSGYTF. The DNA for the CDR3 is TGCGCCAGCAGCCGAGCGGGCGGGTCCGGCTACACCTTC.

The gene calls are TRBV15 and TRBJ1-1, with a weak D call TRBD1 (6 bases). Trimming took off 1 base at V and 10 bases at J, with 13 bases between the two ends. Germline V gives CDR1 LNHNV, CDR2 YYDKDF (reference sequence). This CDR3 is 13 amino acids long. CDR3 residues: CATSRGVQGRAFF. CDR3 sequence (DNA): TGTGCCACCAGCAGAGGTGTCCAGGGGCGAGCTTTCTTT.

The chain is built from TRBV27 and TRBJ1-4; weak D call: TRBD1 (6 bases). V lost 6 bases to trimming and J lost 4 bases, with 15 bases between them. The CDR3 covers 15 residues. Germline CDR1 and CDR2: MNHEY and SMNVEV (reference sequence). The CDR3 DNA is TGTGCCAGCAGGCTCAGGGGCGGTGGTAATGAAAAACTGTTTTTT. Its translation is CASRLRGGGNEKLFF.

The rearrangement links TRBV19 to TRBJ1-2, with D perhaps TRBD1 (5 bases). CDR3 size: 14 residues. Germline V CDR1 and CDR2: LNHDA, SQIVND (reference sequence). V dropped 7 bases and J dropped 3 bases, with 15 bases sitting between them. The CDR3 sequence: CASNQGTADYGYTF. The CDR3 coding sequence is TGTGCCAGTAATCAGGGAACGGCGGACTATGGCTACACCTTC.

The chain carries TRBV12-1 and TRBJ2-7; the table's D call of TRBD2 was not tested on the DNA. TRBV12-1 is recorded as a pseudogene. There are 14 residues in the CDR3. CDR3: CASSYGGTSYEQYF. DNA for the CDR3: TGTGCCAGCAGCTACGGGGGAACCTCCTACGAGCAGTACTTC.

This chain links TRBV30 with TRBJ2-1; 10 positions agree with TRBD2. Germline CDR1 and CDR2: GTSNPN and SVGIG (reference sequence). J gave up 2 bases and V 3 bases, and 4 bases lay outside the gene matches. The CDR3 length is 15 residues. CDR3 residues: CAWSATSGTYNEQFF. The CDR3 DNA sequence: TGTGCCTGGAGCGCCACTAGCGGGACCTACAATGAGCAGTTCTTC. Using reference TRBV30 and TRBJ2-1 for the parts outside the CDR3, the full variable domain is SQTIHQWPATLVQPVGSPLSLECTVEGTSNPNLYWYRQAAGRGLQLLFYSVGIGQISSEVPQNLSASRPQDRQFILSSKKLLLSDSGFYLCAWSATSGTYNEQFFGPGTRLTVL.

The V call is TRBV7-6, the J call TRBJ2-2, with D perhaps TRBD2 (5 bases). The V gene lost 11 bases and the J gene lost 0 bases, with 13 bases spanning the gap. CDR1 is SGHVS and CDR2 is FNYEAQ in the germline V gene. The CDR3 is 14 residues long. The CDR3 DNA sequence: TGTGCCTGTAGCGCCGCTCCGAACACCGGGGAGCTGTTTTTT. Translation: CACSAAPNTGELFF.

V usage is TRBV29-1 and J usage is TRBJ1-1; D possibly corresponds to TRBD1 (5 bases). The CDR3 has 12 residues. Germline V gene sequence: CDR1 SQVTM, CDR2 ANQGSEA. Trimming took 7 bases from V and 1 from J, leaving 10 bases between them. CDR3 sequence reads: CSAWTRNTEAFF. The DNA of the CDR3 is TGCAGCGCATGGACAAGGAACACTGAAGCTTTCTTT.

V and J are TRBV7-2 and TRBJ1-5; D gene unclear. CDR1 SGHTA and CDR2 FQGNSA come from the germline V gene. V lost 0 bases to trimming and J lost 2 bases, with 8 bases between them. This CDR3 spans 15 amino acids. CDR3 nucleotides: TGTGCCAGCAGCTTAGCGCGGTGGGGCAATCAGCCCCAGCATTTT. Amino acid sequence: CASSLARWGNQPQHF. Filled out from reference TRBV7-2 and TRBJ1-5, the complete variable domain reads GAGVSQSPSNKVTEKGKDVELRCDPISGHTALYWYRQSLGQGLEFLIYFQGNSAPDKSGLPSDRFSAERTGGSVSTLTIQRTQQEDSAVYLCASSLARWGNQPQHFGDGTRLSIL.

The V call is TRBV19, the J call TRBJ1-1; perhaps TRBD1 as D (5 bases). This CDR3 spans 14 amino acids. V was pared by 4 bases and J by 5 bases, with 14 bases between. The germline gives CDR1 LNHDA, CDR2 SQIVND (reference sequence). In nucleotides, the CDR3 is TGTGCCAGTAGTACTCTTCAGGGTTGGACTGAAGCTTTCTTT. Protein: CASSTLQGWTEAFF.

The J gene is TRBJ2-3, the V gene TRBV10-3; 10 nucleotides match TRBD2. CDR3 length: 17 amino acids. CDR1 and CDR2 from the germline V gene are ENHRY and SYGVKD. V lost 2 bases and J lost 3; bases outside the gene matches: 8. The CDR3 region is CAISEVSSGSGTDTQYF. The CDR3 DNA is TGTGCCATCAGTGAGGTGTCTAGCGGGAGTGGTACAGATACGCAGTATTTT.

The J gene is TRBJ2-5, the V gene TRBV5-6; D ambiguous. The end of the DNA fits TRBJ2-7 better, so the J call may be wrong. This CDR3 is 13 amino acids long. CDR1 and CDR2 from the germline V gene are SGHDT and YYEEEE. CDR3 in amino acids: CASSFPTTYEQYF. The CDR3 DNA reads as TGTGCCAGCAGCTTCCCAACCACCTACGAGCAGTACTTC.

The chain employs TRBV7-9 and TRBJ2-2, with D possibly TRBD1 on 6 matching bases. V was trimmed by 11 bases and J by 1 base, leaving 17 bases between them. This CDR3 has 15 residues. In germline, CDR1 is SEHNR, CDR2 FQNEAQ (reference sequence). The CDR3 region has the DNA TGTGCCCCAGAATCGGCAGGGGAGAACACCGGGGAGCTGTTTTTT. The encoded protein is CAPESAGENTGELFF.

The chain employs TRBV7-9 and TRBJ2-1, with D possibly being TRBD1 (5 bases). This CDR3 region has 14 residues. The V gene's germline CDR1 is SEHNR and CDR2 FQNEAQ (reference sequence). Trimming took 9 bases from V and 1 from J, leaving 13 bases between them. CDR3 bases: TGTGCCAGTGGGGCGAGGAGTTCCTACAATGAGCAGTTCTTC. It yields the protein CASGARSSYNEQFF.

This rearrangement joins TRBV30 to TRBJ2-7; a possible D gene is TRBD1 (6 bases). Trimming left V 5 bases short and J 7 bases short, with 18 bases between. The CDR3 covers 13 residues. In germline, CDR1 is GTSNPN, CDR2 SVGIG (reference sequence). CDR3 DNA sequence: TGTGCCTGGGATCTGACAGGCCTGGGGGAGCAGTACTTC. Protein sequence: CAWDLTGLGEQYF.

The chain uses TRBV4-2 and TRBJ1-5, with D unclear. Germline V gives CDR1 LGHNA, CDR2 YNFKEQ. This CDR3 contains 17 residues. Trimming took 4 bases from V and 0 from J, leaving 16 bases between them. The CDR3 DNA is TGTGCCAGCAGCCCCTATGCGAGAGGGAATAGCAATCAGCCCCAGCATTTT. Residues: CASSPYARGNSNQPQHF.

The rearrangement uses TRBV30 and TRBJ1-5; D may be TRBD1 (5 bases). Trimming removed 2 bases at V and 5 bases at J, with 10 bases between. The CDR3 is made up of 13 amino acids. Germline CDR1 is GTSNPN and CDR2 is SVGIG (reference sequence). As DNA, the CDR3 is TGTGCCTGGAGTTTGTGGGGGGATCAGCCCCAGCATTTT. Translating gives CAWSLWGDQPQHF.